The source of this TCR beta chain is a study of early T cells in non-severe SARS-CoV-2 infection. Germline-derived CDR1 and CDR2 are DFQATT and SNEGSKA (reference sequence). The V gene end was trimmed by 5 bases and the J gene end by 3 bases; junction bases not matched to a gene: 7. This CDR3 contains 16 residues. TCRdb independently ran MiXCR on the 5' RACE reads; one entry per CDR3 protein. The sample consists of approximately 70,000 distinct CDR3 sequences, 12% of them appearing once. The source was whole blood, collected at baseline. This chain links TRBV20-1 with TRBJ2-1; 13 bases agree with TRBD2. The receptor was isolated from an adult who was a healthcare worker with PCR-confirmed SARS-CoV-2 infection or an uninfected control (not recorded which). The donor label of this sample is uncertain. For the CDR3, the DNA is TGCAGTGCTTTCGGACTAGCGGGGGAAAACTACAATGAGCAGTTCTTC. It encodes CSAFGLAGENYNEQFF.